The next 12 T cell receptor beta chains were all read from a single sample in a study of cytotoxic CD8 clonotypes in ibrutinib-treated CLL. Profiled with immunoSEQ multiplex PCR; TCRdb holds only in-frame clones, not every one. The sample lists about 50,000 clones, roughly 58% occurring once. Here the sequenced sample was PBMCs, taken at disease progression, from a patient treated with ibrutinib. The receptor set was obtained from a human donor with chronic lymphocytic leukemia.

This clone showed up just a few times. The genes are TRBV6-5 and TRBJ2-2; TRBD1 aligns across 10 bases. V shed 2 bases, J shed 2 bases, and the junction held 2 bases outside the gene matches. CDR3 length: 16 amino acids. Looked up from germline, CDR1 is MNHEY and CDR2 is SVGAGI. CDR3 bases: TGTGCCAGCAGTTACGGGGACAGGGGCAACACCGGGGAGCTGTTTTTT. It encodes CASSYGDRGNTGELFF.

The chain carries TRBV4-2 and TRBJ2-7; the D is unclear. The CDR3 runs to 15 residues. V was pared by 0 bases and J by 4 bases, with 13 bases between. The germline V gene has CDR1 LGHNA and CDR2 YNFKEQ. The CDR3 reads CASSQDPGGSYEQYF. The CDR3 DNA is TGTGCCAGCAGCCAAGATCCTGGTGGGTCGTACGAGCAGTACTTC.

In this sample, this clone turned up a few times. This chain uses TRBV6-5 with TRBJ2-1; 13 nucleotides agree with TRBD2. This CDR3 contains 15 residues. CDR1 is MNHEY and CDR2 is SVGAGI in the germline V gene. V gave up 2 bases and J gave up 9 bases; unmatched junction bases: 4. CDR3 bases: TGTGCCAGCAGTTACGGACTAGCGGGGGTGGGTGAGCAGTTCTTC. Amino acids: CASSYGLAGVGEQFF.

The V gene is TRBV9, the J gene TRBJ2-7; tentatively, D is TRBD1 (5 bases). Trimming took 0 bases from V and 1 from J, leaving 8 bases between them. The CDR3 length is 14 residues. The V gene's germline CDR1 is SGDLS and CDR2 YYNGEE. The CDR3 loop is CASSVEAGSYEQYF. The DNA for the CDR3 is TGTGCCAGCAGCGTAGAGGCAGGGTCCTACGAGCAGTACTTC.

CDR3 nucleotide sequence: TGTGCCAGCAGTCTTGGCCGTACAGGGACGGTCGTGAAAGAAAAACTGTTTTTT. Protein: CASSLGRTGTVVKEKLFF. The chain uses TRBV5-8 and TRBJ1-4; D might be TRBD1 (6 bases). V lost 5 bases, J lost 8 bases, and 28 bases lay in between. Per germline, CDR1 SGHTS and CDR2 YDEGEE. The CDR3 extends over 18 amino acids. Full variable domain (rest looked up from reference TRBV5-8 and TRBJ1-4): EAGVTQSPTHLIKTRGQQATLRCSPISGHTSVYWYQQALGLGLQFLLWYDEGEERNRGNFPPRFSGRQFPNYSSELNVNALELEDSALYLCASSLGRTGTVVKEKLFFGSGTQLSVL.

In regard to this clone: A read error may account for a junction end that differs from germline. V is TRBV7-2 and J is TRBJ1-1, with no clear D. Germline V gene data show CDR1 as SGHTA and CDR2 as FQGNSA. There are 14 residues in the CDR3. This chain's CDR3 is CASSLERRATEAFF. In DNA form, the CDR3 reads TGTGCCAGCAGTTTAGAACGAAGAGCGACTGAAGCTTTCTTT.

The J gene is TRBJ1-6, the V gene TRBV6-5; D perhaps matches TRBD1 (5 bases). Germline loops: CDR1 MNHEY, CDR2 SVGAGI. V dropped 8 bases and J dropped 7 bases, with 9 bases sitting between them. CDR3 size: 12 residues. In DNA, the CDR3 is TGTGCCAGCGGGGCGCCGAATTCACCCCTCCACTTT. It yields the protein CASGAPNSPLHF.

V gene TRBV19 combines with J gene TRBJ2-7; 9 bases fit TRBD1. The CDR3 consists of 16 residues. J lost 0 bases, V lost 6 bases, and 9 bases had no gene match. The germline CDR1 and CDR2 sequences are LNHDA and SQIVND (reference sequence). For the CDR3, the DNA is TGTGCCAGTAGCAACCCGGGACAGGGCCGCTCCTACGAGCAGTACTTC. Protein sequence: CASSNPGQGRSYEQYF. Looking up the rest from reference TRBV19 and TRBJ2-7 gives the full variable domain: DGGITQSPKYLFRKEGQNVTLSCEQNLNHDAMYWYRQDPGQGLRLIYYSQIVNDFQKGDIAEGYSVSREKKESFPLTVTSAQKNPTAFYLCASSNPGQGRSYEQYFGPGTRLTVT.

The chain employs TRBV9 and TRBJ2-6; 8 bases match TRBD2. Trimming removed 0 bases from V and 12 bases from J; junction bases left unmatched: 8. This CDR3 has 15 residues. Per the germline V gene, CDR1 is SGDLS and CDR2 is YYNGEE. CDR3 bases: TGTGCCAGCAGCGTAGCATTTGGTCGGGGGGGCGTCCTGACTTTC. It yields the protein CASSVAFGRGGVLTF.

In its sample, this clone was seen once. This CDR3 is CASSLAFRPNEKLFF. Written as DNA, the CDR3 is TGCGCCAGCAGCTTGGCCTTCAGGCCTAATGAAAAACTGTTTTTT. The V gene is TRBV5-1, the J gene TRBJ1-4; D ambiguous. Trimming left V 0 bases short and J 3 bases short, with 9 bases between. Germline loops: CDR1 SGHRS, CDR2 YFSETQ. The CDR3 consists of 15 residues.

For this clone: This sample includes further DNA sequences coding for the same CDR3. The rearrangement links TRBV10-3 to TRBJ1-1, with TRBD1 as a possible D gene (6 bases). Per the germline V gene, CDR1 is ENHRY and CDR2 is SYGVKD. The CDR3 extends over 13 amino acids. V was cut by 6 bases and J by 1 base, with 9 bases left in between. The CDR3, as DNA: TGTGCCATCAGACAGGGATCGAACACTGAAGCTTTCTTT. This sequence encodes CAIRQGSNTEAFF.

This clone was observed at least ten times. V and J are TRBV9 and TRBJ2-7, with 9 bases lining up with TRBD1. Trimming removed 4 bases from V and 4 bases from J; junction bases left unmatched: 9. Germline loops: CDR1 SGDLS, CDR2 YYNGEE. This CDR3 spans 15 amino acids. The chain's CDR3 is CASSPQGTGSYEQYF. The CDR3 DNA reads as TGTGCCAGCAGCCCCCAGGGGACAGGGAGTTACGAGCAGTACTTC.